A single sample is the source of the 21 T cell receptor beta chains below, sequenced in a study of T cells in localized non-small cell lung cancer. Profiling relied on immunoSEQ multiplex PCR, and the TCRdb table lists in-frame clones only, not all of them. The table shows approximately 3,100 clones, with almost 25% occurring only once. This specimen consisted of lung tumor tissue, obtained before any cancer treatment. Receptors were obtained from a man aged 35 to 69 with stage I squamous cell lung carcinoma.

The CDR3: CASNPGGPDGSPLHF. CDR3 DNA: TGTGCCAGCAACCCAGGGGGACCAGACGGCTCACCCCTCCACTTT. The chain joins TRBV11-3 to TRBJ1-6; 7 bases are shared with TRBD1. Germline V gene sequence: CDR1 SGHNT, CDR2 YENEEA. V was clipped by 7 bases and J by 10 bases; unmatched bases: 13. CDR3 length equals 15 residues.

The chain links TRBV18 to TRBJ2-7; TRBD2 is a possible D gene (5 bases). Per germline, CDR1 KGHSH and CDR2 LQKENI. The V end lost 6 bases, the J end lost 7 bases, and 16 bases lay between the germline ends. The CDR3 has 13 amino acids. This chain's CDR3 is CASSLSGSWEQYF. The CDR3, as DNA: TGTGCCAGCTCGCTATCGGGGTCTTGGGAGCAGTACTTC. Complete variable domain (other parts from reference TRBV18 and TRBJ2-7): NAGVMQNPRHLVRRRGQEARLRCSPMKGHSHVYWYRQLPEEGLKFMVYLQKENIIDESGMPKERFSAEFPKEGPSILRIQQVVRGDSAAYFCASSLSGSWEQYFGPGTRLTVT.

By sample share, this clone is medium-sized (0.01 to 0.1%). This chain connects TRBV7-2 to TRBJ1-1, with TRBD1 as a possible D gene (6 bases). The CDR3 consists of 13 residues. Looked up from germline, CDR1 is SGHTA and CDR2 is FQGNSA. V shed 5 bases and J shed 1 base, with 8 bases lying between them. CDR3 in DNA: TGTGCCAGCAGCCGACAGGAGAACACTGAAGCTTTCTTT. Translated, it gives CASSRQENTEAFF.

Only a few counts were recorded for this clone. The genes are TRBV11-3 and TRBJ1-4; possibly TRBD1 for D (5 bases). The ends were cut back, 5 bases at V and 6 bases at J, with 13 bases in the middle. This CDR3 has 14 amino acids. Germline-derived CDR1 and CDR2 are SGHNT and YENEEA. The CDR3 spells CASSPGRGDEKLFF. The CDR3 DNA is TGTGCCAGCAGCCCCGGGAGAGGGGATGAAAAACTGTTTTTT.

CDR3 in DNA: TGTGCCAGCAGTGATGCGGGCCTGATCTCTGGAAACACCATATATTTT. It codes for CASSDAGLISGNTIYF. V and J are TRBV6-8 and TRBJ1-3; D gene ambiguous. Germline CDR1 is MNHGY and CDR2 is SAAAGT. Trimming cost V 5 bases and J 0 bases, with 14 bases left between them. This CDR3 is 16 amino acids long.

This clone was detected only a few times. CDR3 bases: TGTGCCAGCAGCCAAGGCTTAGCGGGGGGCACCGGGGAGCTGTTTTTT. Its translation: CASSQGLAGGTGELFF. The chain recombines TRBV11-3 with TRBJ2-2, with TRBD2 matching 10 bases. V dropped 5 bases and J dropped 4; count of bases not matched to a gene: 7. The CDR3 has 16 amino acids. Germline V gives CDR1 SGHNT, CDR2 YENEEA.

This clone has more than one count but fewer than ten. The CDR3 protein is CASSFVPRGSGANVLTF. DNA for the CDR3: TGTGCCAGCAGCTTCGTGCCCAGGGGCTCTGGGGCCAACGTCCTGACTTTC. The chain recombines TRBV7-5 with TRBJ2-6; the table calls TRBD1, which could not be checked here. TRBV7-5 is labeled a pseudogene. The CDR3 totals 17 residues.

This sequence joins TRBV9 and TRBJ2-5; 8 bases are shared with TRBD2. Losses at the gene ends were 0 bases for V and 5 bases for J; bases not matched to a gene: 6. The germline gives CDR1 SGDLS, CDR2 YYNGEE. The CDR3 contains 15 residues. CDR3 in DNA: TGTGCCAGCAGCGTAGCGGGGGGGCCCGTGGAGACCCAGTACTTC. Translating gives CASSVAGGPVETQYF. The whole variable domain, remainder taken from reference TRBV9 and TRBJ2-5, is DSGVTQTPKHLITATGQRVTLRCSPRSGDLSVYWYQQSLDQGLQFLIQYYNGEERAKGNILERFSAQQFPDLHSELNLSSLELGDSALYFCASSVAGGPVETQYFGPGTRLLVL.

This clone has a handful of counts. The chain couples TRBV10-3 to TRBJ1-5; TRBD1 matches 12 bases. CDR1 is ENHRY, CDR2 SYGVKD, per germline. The CDR3 is made up of 16 amino acids. V lost 3 bases to trimming and J lost 7 bases; unmatched junction nucleotides: 7. The CDR3 region has the DNA TGTGCCATCAGTGACCAGGGACAGGGGGCAGGACAGCCCCAGCATTTT. Protein sequence: CAISDQGQGAGQPQHF.

CDR3 nucleotides: TGTGCCAGCAGTTCATTAGGGGGTCGGAATCAGCCCCAGCATTTT. It yields the protein CASSSLGGRNQPQHF. The chain uses TRBV28 and TRBJ1-5; weak D call: TRBD1 (6 bases). The CDR3 loop spans 15 amino acids. V was cut by 4 bases and J by 4 bases, with 14 bases left in between. Germline lookup yields CDR1 MDHEN and CDR2 SYDVKM.

V gene TRBV11-3 combines with J gene TRBJ1-3; D remains unclear. Germline-derived CDR1 and CDR2 are SGHNT and YENEEA. Between the trimmed V and J ends, which lost 2 bases and 4 bases, there was a span of 12 bases. This CDR3 is built from 15 residues. CDR3 coding DNA: TGTGCCAGCAGCTTACTCTTAACCGGAGGAAACACCATATATTTT. Translating it yields CASSLLLTGGNTIYF.

This clone occurred a few times. The CDR3 loop is CASSVERGTGYEKLFF. CDR3 DNA: TGTGCCAGCAGCGTAGAGCGAGGGACAGGGTATGAAAAACTGTTTTTT. This chain connects TRBV9 to TRBJ1-4; 9 bases are a match to TRBD1. The CDR3 totals 16 residues. Per germline, CDR1 SGDLS and CDR2 YYNGEE. Trimming at V came to 0 bases and at J to 6 bases, leaving 6 bases not matched to a gene.

The CDR3: CASSRQGKTDTQYF. The CDR3 coding sequence is TGTGCCAGCTCACGACAGGGGAAAACAGATACGCAGTATTTT. V gene TRBV18 combines with J gene TRBJ2-3; 8 bases agree with TRBD1. The germline V gene encodes CDR1 KGHSH and CDR2 LQKENI. With V trimmed by 4 bases and J by 3 bases, 3 bases remained unmatched. The CDR3 is 14 amino acids.

In its sample, this clone was seen a few times. The V call is TRBV6-8, the J call TRBJ1-4; D is undetermined. The ends were cut back, 6 bases at V and 5 bases at J, with 13 bases in the middle. The CDR3 is 14 residues long. Germline CDR1 MNHGY, CDR2 SAAAGT. The chain's CDR3 is CASSQGRSNEKLFF. In DNA, the CDR3 is TGTGCCAGCAGCCAAGGACGTTCCAATGAAAAACTGTTTTTT.

This clone is medium-sized (0.01 to 0.1%) within its sample. This chain connects TRBV11-3 to TRBJ2-5; D is perhaps TRBD1 or TRBD2 (5 bases each). V lost 3 bases, J lost 4 bases, and 18 bases lay in between. This CDR3 is built from 16 residues. CDR1 and CDR2 from the germline V gene are SGHNT and YENEEA. The CDR3 reads CASSLGPAARGETQYF. In DNA, the CDR3 is TGTGCCAGCAGCTTGGGCCCAGCGGCGAGGGGAGAGACCCAGTACTTC.

This chain uses TRBV5-1 with TRBJ1-1; 9 bases match TRBD1. The V segment lost 4 bases and the J segment 4 bases; nucleotides outside the gene matches: 5. This CDR3 contains 14 residues. The germline V gene encodes CDR1 SGHRS and CDR2 YFSETQ. The CDR3 DNA sequence: TGCGCCAGCAGCGCATCGGGACAGGGCACTGAAGCTTTCTTT. This encodes CASSASGQGTEAFF.

The V gene is TRBV6-8, the J gene TRBJ1-2, with 8 bases fitting TRBD1. Germline V gene data show CDR1 as MNHGY and CDR2 as SAAAGT. This CDR3 has 13 residues. The junction had 4 bases not matched to a gene; V was cut back by 4 bases and J by 6 bases. CDR3 loop: CASSLDRGNGYTF. The CDR3 DNA sequence: TGTGCCAGCAGTTTAGACAGGGGTAATGGCTACACCTTC.

The chain joins TRBV9 to TRBJ1-2; no clear D. The CDR3 contains 12 residues. CDR1 is SGDLS, CDR2 YYNGEE, per germline. V lost 3 bases, J lost 2 bases, and 5 bases lay in between. The CDR3 coding sequence is TGTGCCAGCAGCGGAAGAAACTATGGCTACACCTTC. Translating gives CASSGRNYGYTF.

CDR3 sequence reads: CASSSPGAETQYF. CDR3 DNA sequence: TGTGCCAGCAGTTCCCCGGGGGCAGAGACCCAGTACTTC. The chain combines TRBV6-8 with TRBJ2-5; tentatively, D is TRBD1 or TRBD2 (6 bases each). Trimming left V 4 bases short and J 4 bases short, with 10 bases between. Looked up from germline, CDR1 is MNHGY and CDR2 is SAAAGT. This CDR3 spans 13 amino acids.

The chain combines TRBV11-3 with TRBJ2-7, with D perhaps TRBD1 or TRBD2 (5 bases each). Trimming took 5 bases from V and 0 from J, leaving 14 bases between them. This CDR3 comprises 15 residues. Germline V gene data show CDR1 as SGHNT and CDR2 as YENEEA. As DNA, the CDR3 is TGTGCCAGCAGCCTGGTTGGGGGAATCTCCTACGAGCAGTACTTC. Its translation is CASSLVGGISYEQYF.

This clone was seen a few times. This sequence joins TRBV6-8 and TRBJ2-5, with D possibly being TRBD1 (6 bases). The CDR3 contains 13 residues. Trimming pared 10 bases from V and 3 bases from J, leaving 15 bases between. CDR1 and CDR2 from the germline V gene are MNHGY and SAAAGT. The DNA for the CDR3 is TGTGCCATCGGACAGCGTTTTGAAGAGACCCAGTACTTC. This sequence encodes CAIGQRFEETQYF.